This TCR beta chain is from a study of Graves' ophthalmopathy and Graves' hyperthyroidism. Study observations and caveats: The blood repertoire also included most expanded thyroid clonotypes above 0.001 frequency. Researchers report that a 13-signature model separated ophthalmopathy from stable hyperthyroidism, posting about 90% sensitivity and more than 70% specificity. Ophthalmopathy progression predictions by the model showed about 75% specificity and over 60% sensitivity.

In its sample, this clonotype was seen many times. Its antigen is still unknown. The CDR3 is made up of 16 amino acids. CDR1 and CDR2 from the germline V gene are MGHRA and YSYEKL. Trimming took 1 base from V and 2 from J, leaving 15 bases between them. It was on clinical symptoms, serum thyroxine, TRAb, thyroid ultrasound and orbital computed tomography that diagnosis relied. Amplification of TCR beta CDR3 regions used RNA transcripts. Second-round multiplex PCR came after a first-round RT-PCR that employed HTBI primers. TCRdb reanalysed the multiplex PCR reads using MiXCR and keeps one entry per CDR3 protein. The data show 450,000 to 600,000 distinct CDR3 sequences, less than 45% seen once.

The TCR sequence derives from an adult man with Graves' hyperthyroidism. The sample taken for sequencing was peripheral blood or thyroid tissue (not recorded which). V and J are TRBV4-1 and TRBJ2-7; TRBD2 is a possible D gene (6 bases). As DNA, the CDR3 is TGCGCCAGCAGCCAAGTGGGGCTAGCGAACCCCTACGAGCAGTACTTC. Translation: CASSQVGLANPYEQYF.